The 9 T cell receptor beta chains below were found in one sample sequenced in a study of blood T cell repertoires in COVID-19. Sequenced by immunoSEQ multiplex PCR; TCRdb stores in-frame clones only, minus some. The profile shows about 35,000 clones, roughly 85% of them singletons. The sample taken for sequencing was peripheral blood. These receptors were taken from a man aged 60-69 years with active or convalescent COVID-19.

This chain links TRBV5-4 with TRBJ2-1; 10 positions agree with TRBD1. This CDR3 contains 15 residues. The ends lost 4 bases at V and 5 bases at J; junction bases unmatched: 6. The V gene's germline CDR1 is SGHNT and CDR2 YYREEE (reference sequence). The CDR3 coding sequence is TGTGCCAGCAGCCTCGGGACAGGGGTTAACAATGAGCAGTTCTTC. Translated: CASSLGTGVNNEQFF.

CDR3 protein: CATSGDNPPYGYTF. CDR3 coding DNA: TGTGCCACCTCCGGGGACAACCCGCCCTATGGCTACACCTTC. This chain uses TRBV6-5 with TRBJ1-2, with a tentative D call TRBD1 (6 bases). Germline V gene sequence: CDR1 MNHEY, CDR2 SVGAGI. The CDR3 is made up of 14 amino acids. V was cut by 10 bases and J by 4 bases, with 19 bases left in between.

The chain combines TRBV5-4 with TRBJ2-2, with D tentatively TRBD1 (5 bases). Germline V lookup: CDR1 SGHNT, CDR2 YYREEE (reference sequence). The ends were cut back, 0 bases at V and 1 base at J, with 7 bases in the middle. This CDR3 comprises 15 residues. CDR3 in amino acids: CASSLGRENTGELFF. CDR3 sequence (DNA): TGTGCCAGCAGCTTGGGCAGGGAGAACACCGGGGAGCTGTTTTTT.

The rearrangement uses TRBV6-5 and TRBJ2-1, with 10 bases identical to TRBD1. Germline V lookup: CDR1 MNHEY, CDR2 SVGAGI. The CDR3 runs to 13 residues. J was trimmed by 10 bases and V by 6 bases; bases with no gene match: 6. DNA of the CDR3: TGTGCCAGCAGCGGGACAGGGGTAGGAGAGCAGTTCTTC. Protein product: CASSGTGVGEQFF.

CDR3 loop: CASRPGQTTDTQYF. CDR3 in DNA: TGCGCCAGCAGACCGGGACAAACCACAGATACGCAGTATTTT. The chain employs TRBV5-1 and TRBJ2-3; a weak D match, TRBD1 (6 bases). This CDR3 has 14 amino acids. The V gene lost 5 bases and the J gene lost 2 bases, with 12 bases spanning the gap. CDR1 is SGHRS and CDR2 is YFSETQ in the germline V gene.

The chain recombines TRBV5-1 with TRBJ2-2; 7 bases match TRBD1. CDR1 is SGHRS, CDR2 YFSETQ, per germline. Germline trimming cut 3 bases from V and 3 bases from J; bases unmatched to any gene: 8. The CDR3 runs 16 residues. CDR3 residues: CASSWGSTGYTGELFF. In nucleotides, the CDR3 is TGCGCCAGCAGCTGGGGCTCGACAGGGTACACCGGGGAGCTGTTTTTT.

In this sample, this clone turned up a few times. The chain combines TRBV12-3 or TRBV12-4 with TRBJ1-1, with D hard to call. V was cut by 6 bases and J by 0 bases, with 8 bases left in between. The CDR3 contains 13 residues. For the CDR3, the DNA is TGTGCCAGCAGGAGGGATTTGAACACTGAAGCTTTCTTT. Residues: CASRRDLNTEAFF.

The chain carries TRBV9 and TRBJ2-2, with 10 bases matching TRBD2. Germline trimming cut 3 bases from V and 6 bases from J; bases unmatched to any gene: 8. This CDR3 region has 16 residues. The V gene's germline CDR1 is SGDLS and CDR2 YYNGEE. CDR3 in DNA: TGTGCCAGCAGCGCCACGGGACTAGCGTCCCCCGGGGAGCTGTTTTTT. The encoded protein is CASSATGLASPGELFF.

This clone was counted between two and nine times. The chain combines TRBV29-1 with TRBJ2-1, with TRBD2 matching 12 bases. The ends lost 5 bases at V and 9 bases at J; junction bases unmatched: 11. This CDR3 has 15 amino acids. The germline gives CDR1 SQVTM, CDR2 ANQGSEA. The CDR3 region is CSVTLGLAGHPEQFF. The CDR3 nucleotides read TGCAGCGTTACACTGGGACTAGCGGGTCATCCTGAGCAGTTCTTC.